This T cell receptor (beta chain) was identified in a study of blood T cell repertoires in COVID-19. Study context: Acute and convalescent COVID-19 samples came from the United States, Italy and Spain. T cells, B-cell-depleted T cells, or PBMCs supplied cDNA or gDNA.

The CDR3 runs to 14 residues. V dropped 6 bases and J dropped 8 bases, with 14 bases sitting between them. CDR1 is SNHLY, CDR2 FYNNEI, per germline. Source study methods: For nucleated cells, counts were estimated from reference gene primer amplification. The assay was immunoSEQ multiplex PCR, and TCRdb's table has in-frame clones only and misses some. That table is the source of V, J and clone size, and D and trimming were worked out from the DNA. The sample yields tens of thousands of clones, 80% seen once. The sequence came from a human donor in a cohort sampled during active COVID-19. This chain uses TRBV2 with TRBJ1-6; D gene uncertain. Sequencing was done on a sample of peripheral blood. CDR3 coding DNA: TGTGCCAGCAGATCTCATCTGAGGGATTCACCCCTCCACTTT. Translation gives CASRSHLRDSPLHF.